These T cell receptor beta chains were read from a single sample in a study of cytomegalovirus exposure and HLA in healthy donors. Method: immunoSEQ multiplex PCR; TCRdb's copy keeps in-frame clones and lacks some. The table has approximately 220,000 clones, about nine tenths seen once. The sample consisted of PBMCs. The receptors were sampled from a woman aged 18-35 years in good health and CMV-seronegative. Both conserved end residues are part of each CDR3. Fields, in order: CDR3 protein, CDR3 DNA, clone size, D gene, V gene, J gene. D genes are given only for firm matches. Clone size is shown for a subset of rows, as once, few, many or a class of expanded clone.

CDR3 protein: CASSLGQGTIQYF
CDR3 DNA: TGTGCCAGCAGCTTAGGTCAGGGGACCATTCAGTACTTC
clone size: -
D gene: -
V gene: TRBV11-3
J gene: TRBJ2-4

CDR3 protein: CASSAQGPSPEAFF
CDR3 DNA: TGTGCCAGCAGTGCCCAGGGGCCCAGCCCAGAAGCTTTCTTT
clone size: -
D gene: -
V gene: TRBV2
J gene: TRBJ1-1

CDR3 protein: CASSDGGRAYYEQYF
CDR3 DNA: TGTGCCAGCAGTGATGGGGGGAGGGCTTACTACGAGCAGTACTTC
clone size: -
D gene: TRBD2
V gene: TRBV6-1
J gene: TRBJ2-7

CDR3 protein: CASSQAGNGYTF
CDR3 DNA: TGTGCCAGCAGCCAGGCGGGAAATGGCTACACCTTC
clone size: -
D gene: -
V gene: TRBV6-6
J gene: TRBJ1-2

CDR3 protein: CASSQEWQGLWSYTF
CDR3 DNA: TGCGCCAGCAGCCAAGAATGGCAGGGATTATGGAGCTACACCTTC
clone size: -
D gene: -
V gene: TRBV4-1
J gene: TRBJ1-2

CDR3 protein: CASSIGMRDQPQHF
CDR3 DNA: TGTGCCAGTAGTATCGGAATGCGGGATCAGCCCCAGCATTTT
clone size: -
D gene: -
V gene: TRBV19
J gene: TRBJ1-5

CDR3 protein: CASSPRDRILGTGNTIYF
CDR3 DNA: TGTGCCAGTAGTCCCCGGGACAGGATATTAGGCACTGGAAACACCATATATTTT
clone size: -
D gene: TRBD1
V gene: TRBV19
J gene: TRBJ1-3

CDR3 protein: CASSYSGQSSYGYTF
CDR3 DNA: TGTGCCAGCAGTTACTCGGGACAGAGCTCCTATGGCTACACCTTC
clone size: -
D gene: TRBD1
V gene: TRBV6-6
J gene: TRBJ1-2

CDR3 protein: CASSITGQGAEQYF
CDR3 DNA: TGTGCCAGCAGTATAACCGGACAGGGAGCCGAGCAGTACTTC
clone size: -
D gene: TRBD1
V gene: TRBV6-1
J gene: TRBJ2-7

CDR3 protein: CASSPTAWATSCYSNQPQHF
CDR3 DNA: TGTGCCAGCAGCCCCACGGCGTGGGCCACCTCGTGTTATAGCAATCAGCCCCAGCATTTT
clone size: -
D gene: -
V gene: TRBV11-3
J gene: TRBJ1-5

CDR3 protein: CASSNQLENEQFF
CDR3 DNA: TGTGCCAGCAGCAACCAACTAGAAAATGAGCAGTTCTTC
clone size: -
D gene: -
V gene: TRBV9
J gene: TRBJ2-1

CDR3 protein: CASAQVENEQFF
CDR3 DNA: TGTGCCAGTGCGCAGGTAGAAAATGAGCAGTTCTTC
clone size: -
D gene: -
V gene: TRBV19
J gene: TRBJ2-1

CDR3 protein: CASSYSQGINYGYTF
CDR3 DNA: TGTGCCAGCAGTTACTCGCAGGGGATTAACTATGGCTACACCTTC
clone size: once
D gene: -
V gene: TRBV6-5
J gene: TRBJ1-2

CDR3 protein: CASSTDKLNPYNEQFF
CDR3 DNA: TGTGCCAGCAGTACTGACAAACTCAACCCTTACAATGAGCAGTTCTTC
clone size: few
D gene: -
V gene: TRBV9
J gene: TRBJ2-1

CDR3 protein: CASSGTGDLNTEAFF
CDR3 DNA: TGTGCCAGCAGCGGGACAGGGGACTTGAACACTGAAGCTTTCTTT
clone size: once
D gene: TRBD1
V gene: TRBV9
J gene: TRBJ1-1

CDR3 protein: CSVGIPMYGGEKLFF
CDR3 DNA: TGCAGCGTTGGGATCCCTATGTACGGAGGTGAAAAACTGTTTTTT
clone size: -
D gene: -
V gene: TRBV29-1
J gene: TRBJ1-4

CDR3 protein: CASSPLLGTAYEQYF
CDR3 DNA: TGTGCCAGCAGTCCACTTCTGGGGACAGCCTACGAGCAGTACTTC
clone size: -
D gene: TRBD1
V gene: TRBV7-3
J gene: TRBJ2-7

CDR3 protein: CASSRESGRTGELFF
CDR3 DNA: TGTGCCAGCAGTAGGGAAAGCGGGAGAACCGGGGAGCTGTTTTTT
clone size: -
D gene: TRBD2
V gene: TRBV2
J gene: TRBJ2-2

CDR3 protein: CASSSRGPTEAFF
CDR3 DNA: TGTGCCAGCAGTTCCAGGGGGCCCACTGAAGCTTTCTTT
clone size: many
D gene: TRBD1
V gene: TRBV6-5
J gene: TRBJ1-1

CDR3 protein: CASSETGLRNTIYF
CDR3 DNA: TGTGCCAGCAGCGAAACAGGTCTCCGAAACACCATATATTTT
clone size: once
D gene: -
V gene: TRBV6-1
J gene: TRBJ1-3

CDR3 protein: CASRRGFSYEQYF
CDR3 DNA: TGTGCCAGCAGAAGGGGGTTTTCCTACGAGCAGTACTTC
clone size: -
D gene: -
V gene: TRBV28
J gene: TRBJ2-7

CDR3 protein: CASKAGAADTQYF
CDR3 DNA: TGTGCATCCAAAGCGGGAGCGGCAGATACGCAGTATTTT
clone size: -
D gene: TRBD2
V gene: TRBV19
J gene: TRBJ2-3

CDR3 protein: CATSREGGTYAEAFF
CDR3 DNA: TGTGCCACCAGCAGAGAGGGAGGGACATACGCTGAAGCTTTCTTT
clone size: -
D gene: -
V gene: TRBV15
J gene: TRBJ1-1

CDR3 protein: CASSLGQGETQYF
CDR3 DNA: TGTGCCAGCAGCTTAGGGCAGGGGGAGACCCAGTACTTC
clone size: -
D gene: -
V gene: TRBV7-6
J gene: TRBJ2-5

CDR3 protein: CASSFGRDTEAFF
CDR3 DNA: TGTGCCAGCAGCTTTGGCCGGGACACTGAAGCTTTCTTT
clone size: -
D gene: -
V gene: TRBV11-2
J gene: TRBJ1-1

CDR3 protein: CASMARDLGYNEQFF
CDR3 DNA: TGTGCCAGCATGGCCCGTGACCTAGGCTACAATGAGCAGTTCTTC
clone size: -
D gene: -
V gene: TRBV27
J gene: TRBJ2-1

CDR3 protein: CASSHPGHPYEQYF
CDR3 DNA: TGTGCCAGCAGCCATCCGGGACACCCTTACGAGCAGTACTTC
clone size: -
D gene: -
V gene: TRBV4-2
J gene: TRBJ2-7

CDR3 protein: CASSSSYEQYF
CDR3 DNA: TGTGCCAGCTCATCATCCTACGAGCAGTACTTC
clone size: -
D gene: -
V gene: TRBV18
J gene: TRBJ2-7